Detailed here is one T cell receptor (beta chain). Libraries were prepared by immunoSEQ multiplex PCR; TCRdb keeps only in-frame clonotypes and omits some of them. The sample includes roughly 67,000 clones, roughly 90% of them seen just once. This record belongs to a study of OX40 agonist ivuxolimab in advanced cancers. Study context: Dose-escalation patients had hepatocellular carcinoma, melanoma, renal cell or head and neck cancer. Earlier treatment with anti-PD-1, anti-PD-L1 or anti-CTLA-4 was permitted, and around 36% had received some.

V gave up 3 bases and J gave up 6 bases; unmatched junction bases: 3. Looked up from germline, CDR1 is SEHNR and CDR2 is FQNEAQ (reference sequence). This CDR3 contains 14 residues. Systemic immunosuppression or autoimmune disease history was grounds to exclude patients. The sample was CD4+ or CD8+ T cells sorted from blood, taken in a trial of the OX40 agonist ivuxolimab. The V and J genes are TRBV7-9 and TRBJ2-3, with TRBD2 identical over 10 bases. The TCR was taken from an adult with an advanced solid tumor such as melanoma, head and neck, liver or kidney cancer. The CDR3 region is CASSFTSGADTQYF. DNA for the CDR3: TGTGCCAGCAGCTTTACTAGCGGGGCCGATACGCAGTATTTT. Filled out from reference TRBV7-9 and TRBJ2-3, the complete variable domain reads DTGVSQNPRHKITKRGQNVTFRCDPISEHNRLYWYRQTLGQGPEFLTYFQNEAQLEKSRLLSDRFSAERPKGSFSTLEIQRTEQGDSAMYLCASSFTSGADTQYFGPGTRLTVL.